This T cell receptor beta chain was documented in a study of brain T cells in children with intractable seizures. Described time point: blood from clinic visit 5 months post-surgery; TSC patient then seizure free. The repertoire was sequenced with immunoSEQ multiplex PCR; TCRdb's copy has only in-frame clones and lacks some. The table has about 340,000 clones, about 93% seen once. This clone was counted once. Its target is unknown. This CDR3 has 14 residues. The V gene's germline CDR1 is MNHEY and CDR2 SVGAGI. Trimming shortened V by 0 bases and J by 4 bases, and 7 bases separated the two germline ends. General study results and limits: HCMV serostatus was not known, and viral specificity came from CDR3 similarity only.

The chain has TRBV6-5 and TRBJ1-3; D gene unclear. The sequences come from peripheral blood, collected less than 6 months after surgery. The source of this sequence is a boy under two years old with tuberous sclerosis and intractable seizures. The CDR3 loop is CASSYSLGGNTIYF. The DNA of the CDR3 is TGTGCCAGCAGTTACTCGCTTGGAGGAAACACCATATATTTT.